The T cell receptor beta chain under discussion was sequenced for a study of cytomegalovirus exposure and HLA in healthy donors. Regarding the study as a whole: The authors reported that TCR beta sequences could predict HLA-A and HLA-B alleles. These predictions were accurate for most subjects in the first cohort. It was assumed in the presence/absence analyses that sequencing depth was roughly uniform across donors.

The V segment lost 7 bases and the J segment 4 bases; nucleotides outside the gene matches: 17. Germline V gives CDR1 SQVTM, CDR2 ANQGSEA. CDR3 length: 19 residues. A word on this clone: Its antigen is currently unknown.

Primers: 60 Vbeta forward and 13 Jbeta reverse. The assay was immunoSEQ multiplex PCR, and TCRdb's table has in-frame clones only and misses some. The sample includes about 98,000 clones, approximately 80% of them seen just once. Material for sequencing was PBMCs. The sequence came from a male donor in good health and CMV-seropositive. This rearrangement joins TRBV29-1 to TRBJ2-1, with 15 bases that match TRBD2. The CDR3 DNA follows: TGCAGCGCCCCCTTATTGGGACTAGCGGGAGGAAGGGGGTACAATGAGCAGTTCTTC. It specifies CSAPLLGLAGGRGYNEQFF.